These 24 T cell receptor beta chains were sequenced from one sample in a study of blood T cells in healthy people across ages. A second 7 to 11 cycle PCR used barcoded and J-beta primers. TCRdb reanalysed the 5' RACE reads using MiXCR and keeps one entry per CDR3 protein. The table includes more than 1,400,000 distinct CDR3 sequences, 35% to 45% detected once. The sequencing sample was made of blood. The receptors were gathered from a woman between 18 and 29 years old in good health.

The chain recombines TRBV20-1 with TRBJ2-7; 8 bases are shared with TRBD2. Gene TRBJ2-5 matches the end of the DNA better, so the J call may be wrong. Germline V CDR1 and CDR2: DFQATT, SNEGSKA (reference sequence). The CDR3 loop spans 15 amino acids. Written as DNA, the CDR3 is TGCAGTGTCCGGGGGGGGCCAGTTCTGGTTGAGACCCAGTACTTC. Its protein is CSVRGGPVLVETQYF.

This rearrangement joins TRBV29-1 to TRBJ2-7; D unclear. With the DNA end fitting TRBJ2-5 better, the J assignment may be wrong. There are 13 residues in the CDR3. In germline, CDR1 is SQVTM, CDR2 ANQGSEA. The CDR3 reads CSGSSAVRETQYF. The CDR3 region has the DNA TGCAGCGGGTCTAGTGCTGTGCGGGAGACCCAGTACTTC.

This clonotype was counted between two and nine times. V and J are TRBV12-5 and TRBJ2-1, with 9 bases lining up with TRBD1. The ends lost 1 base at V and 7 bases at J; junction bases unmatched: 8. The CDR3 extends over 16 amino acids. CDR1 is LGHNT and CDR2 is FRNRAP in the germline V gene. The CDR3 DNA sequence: TGTGCTAGTGGTTTGGCCGACGGGACAGGGTTAAATGAGCAGTTCTTC. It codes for CASGLADGTGLNEQFF.

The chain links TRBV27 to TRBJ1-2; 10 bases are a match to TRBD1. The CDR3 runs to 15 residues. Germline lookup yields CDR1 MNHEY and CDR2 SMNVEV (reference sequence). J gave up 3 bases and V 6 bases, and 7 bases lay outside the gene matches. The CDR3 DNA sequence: TGTGCCAGCAGCTTTGGGGGGACAGGGGACTATGGCTACACCTTC. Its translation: CASSFGGTGDYGYTF.

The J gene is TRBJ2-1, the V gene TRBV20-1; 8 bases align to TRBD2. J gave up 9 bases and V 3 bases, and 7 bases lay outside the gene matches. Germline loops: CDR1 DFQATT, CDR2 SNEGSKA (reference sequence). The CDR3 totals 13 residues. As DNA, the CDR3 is TGCAGTGCTAGCGCGGGGGGCCGCGGTGAGCAGTTCTTC. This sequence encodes CSASAGGRGEQFF.

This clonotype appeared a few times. CDR3 nucleotides: TGTGCCATCGGAACAGGGAAGGATACGCAGTATTTT. Protein product: CAIGTGKDTQYF. The gene calls are TRBV10-3 and TRBJ2-3; maybe TRBD1 (6 bases). CDR3 length: 12 residues. Germline CDR1 is ENHRY and CDR2 is SYGVKD. V lost 8 bases to trimming and J lost 6 bases, with 12 bases between them.

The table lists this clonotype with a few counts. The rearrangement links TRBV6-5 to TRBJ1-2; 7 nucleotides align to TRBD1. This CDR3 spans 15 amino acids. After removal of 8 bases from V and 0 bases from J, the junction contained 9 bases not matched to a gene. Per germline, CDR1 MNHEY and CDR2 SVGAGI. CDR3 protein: CASEGGRGANYGYTF. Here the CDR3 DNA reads TGTGCCAGCGAAGGGGGCAGGGGGGCTAACTATGGCTACACCTTC.

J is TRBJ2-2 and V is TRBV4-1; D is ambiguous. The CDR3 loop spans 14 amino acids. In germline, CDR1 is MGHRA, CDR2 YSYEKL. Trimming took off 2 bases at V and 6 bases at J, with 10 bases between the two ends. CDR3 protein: CASSQTREAGELFF. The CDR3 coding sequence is TGCGCCAGCAGCCAAACGCGAGAGGCCGGGGAGCTGTTTTTT.

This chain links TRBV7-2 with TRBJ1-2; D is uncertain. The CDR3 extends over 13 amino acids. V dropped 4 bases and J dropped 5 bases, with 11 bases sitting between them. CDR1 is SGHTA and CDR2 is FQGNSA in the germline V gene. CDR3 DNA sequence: TGTGCCAGCAGCTCCTACGGACTGTATGGCTACACCTTC. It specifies CASSSYGLYGYTF.

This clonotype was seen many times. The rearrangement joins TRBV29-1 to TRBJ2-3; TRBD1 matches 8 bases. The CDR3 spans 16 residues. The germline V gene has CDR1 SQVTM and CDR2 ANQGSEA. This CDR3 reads CSVFGQGISSTDTQYF. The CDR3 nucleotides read TGCAGTGTCTTCGGACAGGGAATATCCTCCACAGATACGCAGTATTTT.

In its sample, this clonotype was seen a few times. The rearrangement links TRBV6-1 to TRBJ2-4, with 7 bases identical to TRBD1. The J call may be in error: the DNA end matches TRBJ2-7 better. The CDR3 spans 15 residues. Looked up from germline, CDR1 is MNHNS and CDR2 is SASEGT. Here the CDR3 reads CASSELGTVNYEQYF. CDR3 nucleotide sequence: TGTGCCAGCAGCGAGCTCGGGACAGTCAACTACGAGCAGTACTTC.

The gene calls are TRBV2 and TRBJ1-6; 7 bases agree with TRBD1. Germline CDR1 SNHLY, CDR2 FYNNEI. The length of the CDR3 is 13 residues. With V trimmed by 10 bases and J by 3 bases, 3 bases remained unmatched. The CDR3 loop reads CANRGDYNSPLHF. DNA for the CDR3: TGTGCCAACAGGGGTGACTATAATTCACCCCTCCACTTT.

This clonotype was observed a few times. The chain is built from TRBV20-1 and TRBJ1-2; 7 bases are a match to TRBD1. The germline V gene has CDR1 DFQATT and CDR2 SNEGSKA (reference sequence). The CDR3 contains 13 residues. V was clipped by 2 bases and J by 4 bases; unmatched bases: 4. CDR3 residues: CSARPGQLYGYTF. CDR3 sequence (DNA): TGCAGTGCTAGACCGGGACAGCTCTATGGCTACACCTTC.

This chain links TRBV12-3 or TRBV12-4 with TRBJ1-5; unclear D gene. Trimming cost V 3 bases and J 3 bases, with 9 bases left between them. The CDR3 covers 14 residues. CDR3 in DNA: TGTGCCAGCAGTTTGGGCAGTACCAATCAGCCCCAGCATTTT. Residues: CASSLGSTNQPQHF.

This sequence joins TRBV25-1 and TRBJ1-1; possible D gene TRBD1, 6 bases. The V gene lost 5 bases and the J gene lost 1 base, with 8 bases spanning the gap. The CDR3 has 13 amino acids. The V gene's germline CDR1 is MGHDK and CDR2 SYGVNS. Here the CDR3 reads CASSTGPNTEAFF. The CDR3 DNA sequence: TGTGCCAGCAGTACAGGGCCGAACACTGAAGCTTTCTTT.

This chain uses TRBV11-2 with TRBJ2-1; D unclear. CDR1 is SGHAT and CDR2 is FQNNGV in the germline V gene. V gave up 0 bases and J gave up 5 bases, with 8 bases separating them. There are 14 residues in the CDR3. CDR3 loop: CASSLDWANNEQFF. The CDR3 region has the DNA TGTGCCAGCAGCTTAGATTGGGCCAACAATGAGCAGTTCTTC.

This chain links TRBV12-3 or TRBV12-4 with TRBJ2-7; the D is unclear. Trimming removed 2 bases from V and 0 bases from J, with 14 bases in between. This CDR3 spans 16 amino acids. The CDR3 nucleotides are TGTGCCAGCAGTTTAAGGTTTGTGAGAGGCTCCTACGAGCAGTACTTC. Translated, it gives CASSLRFVRGSYEQYF.

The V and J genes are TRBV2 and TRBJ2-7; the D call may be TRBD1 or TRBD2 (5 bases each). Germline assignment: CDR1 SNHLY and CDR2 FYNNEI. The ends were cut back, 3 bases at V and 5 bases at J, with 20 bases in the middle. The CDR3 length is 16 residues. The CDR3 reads CASSDGLGQESHEQYF. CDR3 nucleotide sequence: TGTGCCAGCAGTGACGGACTGGGGCAGGAATCACACGAGCAGTACTTC.

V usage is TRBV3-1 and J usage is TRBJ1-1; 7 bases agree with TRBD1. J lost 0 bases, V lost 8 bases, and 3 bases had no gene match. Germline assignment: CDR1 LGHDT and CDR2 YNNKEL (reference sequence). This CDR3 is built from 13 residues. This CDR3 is CASGTAVNTEAFF. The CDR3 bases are TGTGCCAGCGGGACAGCAGTGAACACTGAAGCTTTCTTT.

In nucleotides, the CDR3 is TGTGCCAGCAGCTCAAGCGGGAGTCCAGAGACCCAGTACTTC. Its protein is CASSSSGSPETQYF. V is TRBV7-9 and J is TRBJ2-5; the match to TRBD2 covers 8 bases. Germline V gene data show CDR1 as SEHNR and CDR2 as FQNEAQ (reference sequence). This CDR3 has 14 residues. The junction had 5 bases not matched to a gene; V was cut back by 4 bases and J by 4 bases.

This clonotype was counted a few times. The chain's CDR3 is CSASDPSPTRDNEQFF. Written as DNA, the CDR3 is TGCAGTGCTAGCGACCCTAGCCCCACCCGGGACAATGAGCAGTTCTTC. The gene calls are TRBV20-1 and TRBJ2-1; perhaps TRBD2 as D (5 bases). CDR1 is DFQATT, CDR2 SNEGSKA, per germline (reference sequence). Trimming left V 3 bases short and J 5 bases short, with 20 bases between. CDR3 length: 16 amino acids.

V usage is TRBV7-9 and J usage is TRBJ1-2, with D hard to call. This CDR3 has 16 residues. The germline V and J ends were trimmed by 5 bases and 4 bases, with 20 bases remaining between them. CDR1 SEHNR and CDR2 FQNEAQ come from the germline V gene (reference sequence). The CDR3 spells CASSQTQTNNFYGYTF. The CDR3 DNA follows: TGTGCCAGCAGCCAAACTCAGACAAACAACTTCTATGGCTACACCTTC. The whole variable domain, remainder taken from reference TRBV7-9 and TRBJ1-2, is DTGVSQNPRHKITKRGQNVTFRCDPISEHNRLYWYRQTLGQGPEFLTYFQNEAQLEKSRLLSDRFSAERPKGSFSTLEIQRTEQGDSAMYLCASSQTQTNNFYGYTFGSGTRLTVV.

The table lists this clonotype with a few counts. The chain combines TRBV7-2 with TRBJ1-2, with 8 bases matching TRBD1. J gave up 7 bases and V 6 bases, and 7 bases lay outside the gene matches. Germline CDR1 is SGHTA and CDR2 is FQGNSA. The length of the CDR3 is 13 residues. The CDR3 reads CASSSQGALGYTF. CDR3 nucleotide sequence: TGTGCCAGCAGTAGTCAGGGGGCGCTTGGCTACACCTTC.

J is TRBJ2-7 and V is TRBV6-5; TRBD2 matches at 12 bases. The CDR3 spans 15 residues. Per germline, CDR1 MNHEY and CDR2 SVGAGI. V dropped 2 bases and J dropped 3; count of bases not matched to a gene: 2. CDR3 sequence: CASSYLAGGHYEQYF. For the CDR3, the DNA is TGTGCCAGCAGTTACCTAGCGGGAGGGCACTACGAGCAGTACTTC.